This T cell receptor beta chain was recovered during a study of beta chain features in type 1 diabetes. Study-wide results and caveats: Moderate yet significant TCRB CDR3 shortening was seen in Type 1 diabetes patients in all four CD4+ subsets. VDJ junctions sequenced from type 1 diabetes patients showed fewer insertions and more deletions.

As to this clone: The antigen is not known.

The authors reverse transcribed all of the isolated RNA, so sequencing captured expressed TCRB transcripts. Assay used: immunoSEQ multiplex PCR; TCRdb lists only in-frame clones, some missing. The sample consists of about 180,000 clones, approximately 8.4% of them appearing once. The V end lost 3 bases, the J end lost 5 bases, and 9 bases lay between the germline ends. The CDR3 length is 13 residues. Germline V gives CDR1 SEHNR, CDR2 FQNEAQ (reference sequence). The genes are TRBV7-9 and TRBJ2-3, with unresolved D. The sample taken for sequencing was central memory CD4+ T cells from blood. The receptor comes from a man aged 18 to 30 with type 1 diabetes. CDR3 coding DNA: TGTGCCAGCAGCTTGGCTTGGTTAGATACGCAGTATTTT. Protein: CASSLAWLDTQYF.